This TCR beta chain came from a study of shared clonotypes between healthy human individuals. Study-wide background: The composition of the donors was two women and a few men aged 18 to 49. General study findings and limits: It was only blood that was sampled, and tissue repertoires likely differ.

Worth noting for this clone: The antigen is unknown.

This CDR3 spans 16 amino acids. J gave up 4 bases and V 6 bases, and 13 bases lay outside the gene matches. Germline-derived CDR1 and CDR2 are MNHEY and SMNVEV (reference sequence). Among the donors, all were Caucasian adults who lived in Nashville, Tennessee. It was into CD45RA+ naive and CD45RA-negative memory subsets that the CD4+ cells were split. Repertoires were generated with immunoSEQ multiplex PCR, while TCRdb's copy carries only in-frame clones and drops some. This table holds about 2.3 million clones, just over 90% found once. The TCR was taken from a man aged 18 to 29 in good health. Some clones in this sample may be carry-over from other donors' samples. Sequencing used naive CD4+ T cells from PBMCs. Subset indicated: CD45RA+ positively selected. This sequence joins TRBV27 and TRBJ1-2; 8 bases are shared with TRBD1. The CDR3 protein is CASSPYPTGGGYGYTF. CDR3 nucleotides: TGTGCCAGCAGCCCATACCCTACAGGGGGTGGCTATGGCTACACCTTC.